Shown below are 24 T cell receptor beta chains from a single sample sequenced in a study of regulatory T cells in long-lasting Graves disease. Researchers made TCR beta libraries by using iRepertoire HTBI primers and running Arm-PCR on CDR3 regions. Each CDR3 protein gets one entry after TCRdb re-called the multiplex PCR reads with MiXCR. The sample has roughly 500,000 distinct CDR3 sequences; about 22% are singletons. Noted time point: persistent/refractory GD, antithyroid drugs over 5 years with positive TRAb. Scientists built the TCR library using RNA that was extracted from PBMCs. This specimen consisted of peripheral blood mononuclear cells (PBMCs), obtained when the disease was refractory, from a patient treated with antithyroid drugs. Receptors were obtained from a female donor with Graves disease.

In its sample, this clonotype was seen many times. The V call is TRBV11-2, the J call TRBJ1-2, with 9 bases matching TRBD1. This CDR3 spans 15 amino acids. The germline V gene has CDR1 SGHAT and CDR2 FQNNGV. Losses at the gene ends were 5 bases for V and 3 bases for J; bases not matched to a gene: 7. The DNA of the CDR3 is TGTGCCAGCAGCACTAACAGGGGGCGCGACTATGGCTACACCTTC. Amino acid sequence: CASSTNRGRDYGYTF.

This clonotype was detected many times. This CDR3 reads CASSLTFATGAQETQYF. The CDR3 DNA reads TGTGCCAGCAGTTTAACGTTCGCGACAGGGGCTCAAGAGACCCAGTACTTC. V and J are TRBV27 and TRBJ2-5; TRBD1 matches 8 bases. The length of the CDR3 is 17 residues. Germline CDR1 reads MNHEY; CDR2 reads SMNVEV (reference sequence). V gave up 2 bases and J gave up 2 bases; unmatched junction bases: 10.

This clonotype was observed at least ten times. This chain uses TRBV6-1 with TRBJ2-7; 10 bases map to TRBD1. CDR3 length: 13 residues. The germline V gene has CDR1 MNHNS and CDR2 SASEGT. Trimming at V came to 6 bases and at J to 6 bases, leaving 5 bases not matched to a gene. The chain's CDR3 is CASSRQGAREQYF. DNA for the CDR3: TGTGCCAGCAGCAGACAGGGGGCCCGCGAGCAGTACTTC.

Ten or more counts support this clonotype. The rearrangement uses TRBV28 and TRBJ1-3; D gene unclear. The CDR3 spans 13 residues. V lost 8 bases to trimming and J lost 1 base, with 9 bases between them. CDR1 and CDR2 (germline): MDHEN, SYDVKM. The DNA for the CDR3 is TGTGCCAGCGCGAGAGGGTCTGGAAACACCATATATTTT. Translation: CASARGSGNTIYF. The variable domain in full, completed from reference TRBV28 and TRBJ1-3, reads DVKVTQSSRYLVKRTGEKVFLECVQDMDHENMFWYRQDPGLGLRLIYFSYDVKMKEKGDIPEGYSVSREKKERFSLILESASTNQTSMYLCASARGSGNTIYFGEGSWLTVV.

This clonotype was recorded at least ten times. The chain has TRBV25-1 and TRBJ2-2, with a weak D call TRBD2 (5 bases). Germline V CDR1 and CDR2: MGHDK, SYGVNS. Trimming removed 4 bases at V and 7 bases at J, with 10 bases between. This CDR3 has 13 residues. CDR3 nucleotides: TGTGCCAGCAGTGTGAGGGATGGCGGGGAGCTGTTTTTT. Its translation: CASSVRDGGELFF.

This chain links TRBV4-3 with TRBJ1-2, with 7 bases lining up with TRBD1. Trimming removed 0 bases from V and 8 bases from J; junction bases left unmatched: 9. The CDR3 loop spans 15 amino acids. The germline gives CDR1 LGHNA, CDR2 YSLEER. This CDR3 reads CASSQDREGAGGYTF. The CDR3 nucleotides are TGCGCCAGCAGCCAAGATCGAGAGGGGGCGGGAGGCTACACCTTC.

This clonotype was recorded many times. J is TRBJ1-5 and V is TRBV12-3 or TRBV12-4; D remains ambiguous. This CDR3 region has 14 residues. Trimming took off 0 bases at V and 6 bases at J, with 9 bases between the two ends. The CDR3 DNA reads as TGTGCCAGCAGTTTAGCCGGGTCGGGTCAGCCCCAGCATTTT. Protein sequence: CASSLAGSGQPQHF.

This clonotype was detected many times. V usage is TRBV20-1 and J usage is TRBJ1-1; tentative D call: TRBD1 (5 bases). V lost 3 bases and J lost 3, with 11 bases in between. CDR3 length: 13 amino acids. The germline V gene encodes CDR1 DFQATT and CDR2 SNEGSKA (reference sequence). This CDR3 is CSARDIRDTEAFF. CDR3 sequence (DNA): TGCAGTGCTAGGGACATTAGGGACACTGAAGCTTTCTTT.

J is TRBJ1-4 and V is TRBV14; D is undetermined. The length of the CDR3 is 13 residues. Trimming pared 0 bases from V and 14 bases from J, leaving 13 bases between. Germline CDR1 is SGHDN and CDR2 is FVKESK. The CDR3 DNA sequence: TGTGCCAGCAGCCAAGATAGTTGGAGGGCCCTGTTTTTT. It specifies CASSQDSWRALFF.

The chain joins TRBV9 to TRBJ2-7; 10 positions match TRBD1. The CDR3 has 16 amino acids. Germline V CDR1 and CDR2: SGDLS, YYNGEE. V shed 4 bases and J 7 bases; nucleotides not matched to a gene: 14. CDR3 sequence (DNA): TGTGCCAGCAGCTTTGACCGGACAGGGGGTAAGGGAGAGCAGTACTTC. Translation gives CASSFDRTGGKGEQYF.

This clonotype was recorded only once. The CDR3 DNA sequence: TGTGCCAGCAGTGTGGACAGGGTGAACGAAAAACTGTTTTTT. Protein: CASSVDRVNEKLFF. The chain combines TRBV25-1 with TRBJ1-4; 8 positions match TRBD1. This CDR3 contains 14 residues. From germline, CDR1 is MGHDK and CDR2 SYGVNS. With V trimmed by 4 bases and J by 8 bases, 6 bases remained unmatched.

This chain links TRBV28 with TRBJ1-5, with D possibly being TRBD1 (6 bases). This CDR3 comprises 15 residues. The V gene's germline CDR1 is MDHEN and CDR2 SYDVKM. The germline V and J ends were trimmed by 3 bases and 6 bases, with 15 bases remaining between them. CDR3 bases: TGTGCCAGCAGTTTCCTCGAGGGGGGATCTCAGCCCCAGCATTTT. Residues: CASSFLEGGSQPQHF. The variable domain in full, completed from reference TRBV28 and TRBJ1-5, reads DVKVTQSSRYLVKRTGEKVFLECVQDMDHENMFWYRQDPGLGLRLIYFSYDVKMKEKGDIPEGYSVSREKKERFSLILESASTNQTSMYLCASSFLEGGSQPQHFGDGTRLSIL.

This chain connects TRBV5-1 to TRBJ2-5, with TRBD2 identical over 11 bases. Per germline, CDR1 SGHRS and CDR2 YFSETQ. The CDR3 consists of 15 residues. The V and J ends lost 3 bases and 3 bases, in that order; junction bases with no gene match: 4. CDR3 sequence reads: CASSWGTSGEETQYF. The CDR3 coding sequence is TGCGCCAGCAGCTGGGGGACTAGCGGAGAAGAGACCCAGTACTTC.

This clonotype was recorded a few times. The junction departs from the called germline gene at one end, perhaps through a read error. This chain links TRBV2 with TRBJ2-4; D is unresolved. This CDR3 spans 14 amino acids. Germline lookup yields CDR1 SNHLY and CDR2 FYNNEI. The CDR3 DNA follows: TGTGCCAGCGGTGATATGGCCGGGCTCGACATTCAGTACTTC. It is translated as CASGDMAGLDIQYF.

V is TRBV7-2 and J is TRBJ1-5, with D uncertain. Between the trimmed V and J ends, which lost 1 base and 3 bases, there was a span of 10 bases. The CDR3 runs 15 residues. Germline V lookup: CDR1 SGHTA, CDR2 FQGNSA. CDR3 residues: CASSLVGNNNQPQHF. CDR3 coding DNA: TGTGCCAGCAGCTTAGTGGGGAATAACAATCAGCCCCAGCATTTT.

This clonotype was seen a few times. V is TRBV20-1 and J is TRBJ1-1, with D hard to call. CDR3 size: 13 residues. Germline loops: CDR1 DFQATT, CDR2 SNEGSKA (reference sequence). V was cut by 6 bases and J by 1 base, with 12 bases left in between. The CDR3 sequence: CSARPDRNTEAFF. CDR3 nucleotides: TGCAGTGCCAGACCCGATAGGAACACTGAAGCTTTCTTT.

This sequence joins TRBV6-1 and TRBJ2-5, with D possibly called TRBD1 or TRBD2 (6 bases each). Deletions cut 5 bases from V and 5 bases from J, with 21 bases between. Germline V gene data show CDR1 as MNHNS and CDR2 as SASEGT. CDR3 length: 16 residues. DNA of the CDR3: TGTGCCAGCAGTCATAGGCCGGGGGCCGTGAGGGAGACCCAGTACTTC. Translating gives CASSHRPGAVRETQYF.

Of note for this clonotype: A much bigger clone sits one base away, suggesting this may be a read error. This sequence joins TRBV28 and TRBJ2-7, with 8 positions matching TRBD2. The CDR3 extends over 14 amino acids. V dropped 3 bases and J dropped 13; count of bases not matched to a gene: 14. Germline V gene sequence: CDR1 MDHEN, CDR2 SYDVKM. DNA for the CDR3: TGTGCCAGCAGTTTTCTTCCAGCGGGGGTTATAAGATACTTC. It yields the protein CASSFLPAGVIRYF.

This clonotype was observed many times. This CDR3 reads CSASAGRNTEAFF. As DNA, the CDR3 is TGCAGTGCTAGCGCGGGACGGAACACTGAAGCTTTCTTT. The chain carries TRBV20-1 and TRBJ1-1, with TRBD1 as a possible D gene (5 bases). CDR1 DFQATT and CDR2 SNEGSKA come from the germline V gene (reference sequence). This CDR3 is 13 amino acids long. Deletions cut 3 bases from V and 1 base from J, with 9 bases between.

This clonotype has ten or more counts. V usage is TRBV7-2 and J usage is TRBJ1-1, with a possible D match to TRBD1 (5 bases). Trimming removed 8 bases at V and 4 bases at J, with 14 bases between. The CDR3 consists of 13 residues. The germline gives CDR1 SGHTA, CDR2 FQGNSA. As DNA, the CDR3 is TGTGCCAGCTCACGGGGGTCGGCCACTGAAGCTTTCTTT. Protein product: CASSRGSATEAFF. The variable domain in full, completed from reference TRBV7-2 and TRBJ1-1, reads GAGVSQSPSNKVTEKGKDVELRCDPISGHTALYWYRQSLGQGLEFLIYFQGNSAPDKSGLPSDRFSAERTGGSVSTLTIQRTQQEDSAVYLCASSRGSATEAFFGQGTRLTVV.

On this clonotype itself: This may come from a read error, since a much larger clone is one base off. The gene calls are TRBV12-3 or TRBV12-4 and TRBJ1-1; the match to TRBD1 covers 8 bases. The length of the CDR3 is 15 residues. In DNA form, the CDR3 reads TGTGCCAACAGTTCTACCTCAGGGGGCTTTTCTGAAGCTTTCTTT. This translates into CANSSTSGGFSEAFF.

In its sample, this clonotype was seen many times. The rearrangement links TRBV28 to TRBJ1-2; 7 bases are shared with TRBD1. CDR3 length equals 15 residues. V lost 2 bases to trimming and J lost 3 bases; unmatched junction nucleotides: 6. Looked up from germline, CDR1 is MDHEN and CDR2 is SYDVKM. The CDR3 here is CASSLGTVKHYGYTF. The CDR3 DNA reads TGTGCCAGCAGTTTAGGGACAGTCAAGCACTATGGCTACACCTTC.

A few counts support this clonotype. For the CDR3, the DNA is TGTGCCTGGAGAGCATGGACAGGCTACACTGAAGCTTTCTTT. It specifies CAWRAWTGYTEAFF. This chain uses TRBV30 with TRBJ1-1; 7 nucleotides line up with TRBD1. Germline CDR1 and CDR2: GTSNPN and SVGIG (reference sequence). The junction had 7 bases not matched to a gene; V was cut back by 3 bases and J by 3 bases. The CDR3 is 14 residues long.

As regards this clonotype: An end of the junction does not agree with germline; a read error may underlie this. The chain is built from TRBV20-1 and TRBJ2-2, with 8 bases lining up with TRBD2. In germline, CDR1 is DFQATT, CDR2 SNEGSKA (reference sequence). This CDR3 comprises 16 residues. CDR3 sequence (DNA): TGCAATGCTAGAGAACCGCGGGAGGATGAAACCGGGGAGCTGTTTTTT. Translating gives CNAREPREDETGELFF.